This record looks at one T cell receptor beta chain sequence and its context. This record belongs to a study of beta chain features in type 1 diabetes. Expressed TCRB transcripts were sequenced because the isolated RNA had all been reverse transcribed beforehand. About 3.6 million reads were obtained on average from naive, central memory and regulatory T cell samples. Clones were read by immunoSEQ multiplex PCR, and TCRdb kept only the in-frame ones, dropping some. This table has 350,000 to 450,000 clones, approximately 16% appearing once. The CDR3 totals 11 residues. Germline loops: CDR1 DFQATT, CDR2 SNEGSKA (reference sequence). Trimming stripped 3 bases from V and 7 bases from J, with 7 bases between.

V is TRBV20-1 and J is TRBJ2-1; unclear D gene. This TCR was sampled from a woman in her late teens or twenties in good health. Material for sequencing was naive CD4+ T cells from blood. In DNA form, the CDR3 reads TGCAGTGCTAGTCGGTTGAATGAGCAGTTCTTC. Translated, it gives CSASRLNEQFF.